This is a list of T cell receptor beta chains from one sample in a study of response to subunit inactivated influenza vaccine. One entry per CDR3 protein, called by TCRdb with MiXCR from the RT-PCR reads. The sample carries roughly 700,000 distinct CDR3 sequences, roughly 13% recorded once. Source: PBMCs from blood, taken around 14 days before vaccination. These receptors came from a middle-aged man who received an inactivated influenza vaccine. Each CDR3 is given with its conserved first and last residue. D genes are given only for firm matches. Rows give clone size only sometimes, using once, few, many, or a class for an expanded clone.

J gene	D gene	clone size	CDR3 length	V gene	CDR3 protein	CDR3 DNA
TRBJ2-3	-	-	17	TRBV11-2	CASSPVVVPVFTDTQYF	TGTGCCAGCAGCCCAGTCGTGGTTCCTGTCTTTACAGATACGCAGTATTTT
TRBJ1-6	-	-	13	TRBV2	CASSTTLDSPLHF	TGTGCCAGCAGTACAACCTTGGATTCACCCCTCCACTTT
TRBJ2-1	-	few	16	TRBV7-2	CASSLAASSEFDEQFF	TGTGCCAGCAGCTTAGCCGCGAGTAGCGAGTTTGATGAGCAGTTCTTC
TRBJ2-7	-	many	14	TRBV5-1	CASSLGHGVIEQYF	TGCGCCAGCAGCTTGGGACACGGTGTCATAGAGCAGTACTTC
TRBJ2-3	TRBD1	few	16	TRBV5-5	CASSHRTGGLADTQYF	TGTGCCAGCAGTCATAGGACAGGGGGCTTAGCAGATACGCAGTATTTT
TRBJ1-1	-	-	15	TRBV5-1	CASSPSRGANTEAFF	TGCGCCAGCAGCCCATCCCGGGGGGCGAACACTGAAGCTTTCTTT
TRBJ2-3	TRBD2	-	18	TRBV3-1	CASSQYWSSGKSTDTQYF	TGTGCCAGCAGCCAATACTGGTCTAGCGGAAAAAGCACAGATACGCAGTATTTT
TRBJ2-7	-	-	14	TRBV7-2	CASSLWGGPYEQYF	TGTGCCAGCAGCTTATGGGGGGGGCCGTACGAGCAGTACTTC
TRBJ1-2	-	-	13	TRBV10-3	CAITTDPNYGYTF	TGTGCCATCACTACGGACCCTAACTATGGCTACACCTTC
TRBJ2-7	TRBD1	few	17	TRBV7-2	CASSPVLGQGNSYEQYF	TGTGCCAGCAGCCCTGTTCTGGGACAGGGGAACTCCTACGAGCAGTACTTC
TRBJ2-1	TRBD2	few	19	TRBV29-1	CSVEGISGTSGAFYNEQFF	TGCAGCGTTGAAGGAATTAGCGGAACTAGCGGAGCCTTTTACAATGAGCAGTTCTTC
TRBJ2-7	TRBD1	few	14	TRBV27	CASSLRTGTHEQYF	TGTGCCAGCAGTTTACGGACAGGGACGCACGAGCAGTACTTC
TRBJ1-1	-	many	16	TRBV10-3	CAISQGRAGVNTEAFF	TGTGCCATCAGTCAAGGCAGGGCGGGTGTGAACACTGAAGCTTTCTTT
TRBJ1-2	-	few	16	TRBV10-3	CAISESLGGVSYGYTF	TGTGCCATCAGTGAGTCGCTGGGAGGGGTATCCTATGGCTACACCTTC
TRBJ1-2	-	-	14	TRBV15	CATSPRIPGVGYTF	TGTGCCACCAGCCCAAGGATACCTGGGGTAGGCTACACCTTC
TRBJ2-1	TRBD2	few	18	TRBV14	CASNRGGLAGQRGNEQFF	TGTGCCAGCAACCGGGGAGGACTAGCGGGTCAACGGGGCAATGAGCAGTTCTTC
TRBJ2-1	TRBD2	many	15	TRBV27	CATQRGSGSTNEQFF	TGTGCCACCCAACGGGGTAGCGGGAGTACAAATGAGCAGTTCTTC
TRBJ2-3	-	-	19	TRBV6-2/TRBV6-3	CASSYEATTDLSSTDTQYF	TGTGCCAGCAGTTACGAAGCTACGACCGACCTTTCTAGCACAGATACGCAGTATTTT
TRBJ2-7	-	many	13	TRBV6-5	CASSYSSSYEQYF	TGTGCCAGCAGTTACTCCTCCTCCTACGAGCAGTACTTC
TRBJ1-6	TRBD1	many	15	TRBV7-2	CASSLAGAGGSPLHF	TGTGCCAGCAGCTTAGCGGGGGCAGGGGGTTCACCCCTCCACTTT
TRBJ2-1	TRBD1	-	15	TRBV7-2	CASTRDRGTYNEQFF	TGTGCCAGCACCCGGGACAGGGGGACCTACAATGAGCAGTTCTTC
TRBJ2-5	-	-	15	TRBV4-2	CASSQVFGGKETQYF	TGTGCCAGCAGCCAAGTTTTCGGAGGGAAAGAGACCCAGTACTTC
TRBJ2-1	-	many	14	TRBV24-1	CATRASSSYNEQFF	TGTGCCACCAGGGCCTCGAGCTCCTACAATGAGCAGTTCTTC
TRBJ2-5	-	few	14	TRBV12-3/TRBV12-4	CASSFYGTPETQYF	TGTGCCAGCAGTTTCTACGGGACTCCAGAGACCCAGTACTTC
TRBJ2-1	TRBD2	many	13	TRBV12-3/TRBV12-4	CASSPGTSGEQFF	TGCGCCAGCAGCCCGGGGACTAGCGGAGAGCAGTTCTTC
TRBJ1-2	-	few	12	TRBV30	CAWSTGAGTADF	TGTGCCTGGAGTACGGGGGCCGGGACCGCCGACTTC
TRBJ1-2	-	-	16	TRBV20-1	CSARGAGTLLNYGYTF	TGCAGTGCTAGAGGGGCAGGAACCCTCCTTAACTATGGCTACACCTTC
TRBJ2-7	-	few	11	TRBV20-1	CSARKSYEQYF	TGCAGTGCTAGAAAGTCGTACGAGCAGTACTTC
TRBJ1-1	-	few	15	TRBV5-1	CASSLWTGTGNEAFF	TGCGCCAGCAGCCTGTGGACCGGGACGGGGAATGAAGCTTTCTTT
TRBJ2-7	TRBD2	-	16	TRBV28	CASSTDSREGSYEQYF	TGTGCCAGCAGTACCGATTCGAGGGAGGGCTCCTACGAGCAGTACTTC
TRBJ2-5	-	-	13	TRBV10-3	CAISDTTTETQYF	TGTGCCATCAGTGATACCACCACGGAGACCCAGTACTTC
TRBJ2-1	-	many	16	TRBV4-2	CASSREGQQKYNEQFF	TGTGCCAGCAGCCGGGAGGGACAGCAGAAATACAATGAGCAGTTCTTC
TRBJ1-1	-	-	14	TRBV7-2	CASSPDTVNTEAFF	TGTGCCAGCAGCCCGGACACCGTGAACACTGAAGCTTTCTTT
TRBJ2-1	-	many	15	TRBV19	CASSIRDISYNEQFF	TGTGCCAGTAGTATACGGGACATCTCCTACAATGAGCAGTTCTTC
TRBJ2-4	TRBD2	-	15	TRBV6-2/TRBV6-3	CASSYSTSGGDIQYF	TGTGCCAGCAGTTACTCAACTAGCGGGGGCGACATTCAGTACTTC
TRBJ2-7	TRBD1	few	15	TRBV6-2/TRBV6-3	CASSEIGRGPYEQYF	TGTGCCAGCAGTGAGATAGGCAGGGGGCCCTACGAGCAGTACTTC
TRBJ2-1	TRBD2	-	13	TRBV12-3/TRBV12-4	CASSSGTDSEQFF	TGTGCCAGCAGTAGCGGGACCGACAGTGAGCAGTTCTTC
TRBJ2-3	-	-	15	TRBV4-2	CASRSEATTTDTQYF	TGTGCCAGCAGGAGTGAGGCCACCACCACAGATACGCAGTATTTT
TRBJ2-7	TRBD1	many	13	TRBV12-3/TRBV12-4	CASSPTGEYEQYF	TGTGCCAGCAGCCCTACAGGGGAGTACGAGCAGTACTTC
TRBJ2-3	-	many	11	TRBV24-1	CATSAGDTQYF	TGTGCCACCAGTGCTGGAGATACGCAGTATTTT
TRBJ2-2	TRBD2	-	15	TRBV2	CASKELAGESGELFF	TGTGCCAGCAAGGAGCTAGCGGGAGAATCCGGGGAGCTGTTTTTT
TRBJ2-5	TRBD1	few	17	TRBV2	CASSAPRDRPLQETQYF	TGTGCCAGCAGTGCCCCCCGGGACAGGCCTCTCCAAGAGACCCAGTACTTC
TRBJ1-1	TRBD1	-	14	TRBV12-3/TRBV12-4	CASSWDRTNTEAFF	TGTGCCAGCAGCTGGGACAGAACGAACACTGAAGCTTTCTTT
TRBJ2-2	-	many	16	TRBV9	CASSADGTLNVGELFF	TGTGCCAGCAGCGCGGACGGGACTCTCAACGTCGGGGAGCTGTTTTTT
TRBJ2-5	TRBD2	few	14	TRBV4-1	CASSQDSREGTQYF	TGCGCCAGCAGCCAAGATAGCAGGGAGGGGACCCAGTACTTC
TRBJ2-3	TRBD2	-	16	TRBV4-1	CASSQDLSGDTDTQYF	TGCGCCAGCAGCCAAGATTTGAGCGGGGACACAGATACGCAGTATTTT
TRBJ2-7	TRBD2	many	13	TRBV20-1	CSAKREGLYEQYF	TGCAGTGCTAAGCGGGAGGGCCTATACGAGCAGTACTTC
TRBJ1-5	-	few	16	TRBV5-5	CASSLDYAFSNQPQHF	TGTGCCAGCAGCTTGGATTACGCATTTAGCAATCAGCCCCAGCATTTT
TRBJ1-4	-	-	16	TRBV7-2	CASSLQTGLTNEKLFF	TGTGCCAGCAGCTTACAAACAGGGCTAACTAATGAAAAACTGTTTTTT
TRBJ2-1	-	many	11	TRBV20-1	CSAQRDNEQFF	TGCAGTGCTCAAAGGGACAATGAGCAGTTCTTC
TRBJ2-1	-	-	16	TRBV6-2/TRBV6-3	CASSNSGVGSYNEQFF	TGTGCCAGCAGTAATTCAGGGGTTGGCTCCTACAATGAGCAGTTCTTC
TRBJ2-5	TRBD1	few	15	TRBV5-1	CASSRDRVGQETQYF	TGCGCCAGCAGCCGGGACAGGGTGGGCCAAGAGACCCAGTACTTC
TRBJ1-3	-	few	16	TRBV4-2	CASSQEWSRSGNTIYF	TGTGCCAGCAGCCAAGAATGGAGCCGCTCTGGAAACACCATATATTTT